The 29 T cell receptor beta chains below come from one sample, sequenced in a study of blood T cell repertoires in COVID-19. Only in-frame clones appear in the TCRdb table, and some are missing; sequencing was by immunoSEQ multiplex PCR. The sample carries under 200,000 clones, approximately 86% recorded once. Sequencing input: PBMCs or T cells enriched from blood (not recorded which). These receptors were collected from a woman aged 55-70 years with acute COVID-19.

The J gene is TRBJ2-3, the V gene TRBV4-3; D may be TRBD2 (5 bases). Germline loops: CDR1 LGHNA, CDR2 YSLEER. The CDR3 runs 13 residues. Deletions cut 6 bases from V and 4 bases from J, with 11 bases between. CDR3 in DNA: TGCGCCAGCAGTCCCCGTAGCGCAGATACGCAGTATTTT. This translates into CASSPRSADTQYF.

This clone was counted a few times. The chain links TRBV25-1 to TRBJ2-3, with D uncertain. V was clipped by 4 bases and J by 0 bases, with 11 bases between them. CDR3 length: 15 amino acids. Germline CDR1 is MGHDK and CDR2 is SYGVNS. The CDR3 nucleotides are TGTGCCAGCAGTGGATTTACGACTAGCACAGATACGCAGTATTTT. Protein: CASSGFTTSTDTQYF.

In regard to this clone: Mismatch with germline at one junction end may stem from a read error. The chain recombines TRBV23-1 with TRBJ1-1, with D possibly matching TRBD1 (6 bases). TRBV23-1 is classed as an ORF, of uncertain function. The CDR3 is made up of 14 amino acids. The CDR3 sequence is CASRYKGGGLFGVF. The CDR3 DNA follows: TGCGCCAGCAGGTATAAAGGGGGTGGTCTATTCGGGGTCTTT.

The V call is TRBV5-1, the J call TRBJ2-1, with TRBD2 matching over 10 bases. CDR1 SGHRS and CDR2 YFSETQ come from the germline V gene. V lost 2 bases to trimming and J lost 4 bases; unmatched junction nucleotides: 3. This CDR3 spans 15 amino acids. The CDR3 protein is CASSFRTSGYNEQFF. CDR3 DNA sequence: TGCGCCAGCAGCTTTAGGACTAGCGGATACAATGAGCAGTTCTTC.

The chain combines TRBV5-5 with TRBJ2-3; TRBD1 is a possible D gene (6 bases). This CDR3 is 15 amino acids long. V was trimmed by 4 bases and J by 0 bases, leaving 12 bases between them. Germline values: CDR1 SGHKS, CDR2 YYEKEE (reference sequence). CDR3 in amino acids: CASSPTGHSTDTQYF. The DNA for the CDR3 is TGTGCCAGCAGCCCGACAGGTCATAGCACAGATACGCAGTATTTT.

The chain recombines TRBV24-1 with TRBJ2-2; the D is unclear. This CDR3 contains 14 residues. CDR1 and CDR2 (germline): KGHDR, SFDVKD. V gave up 6 bases and J gave up 4 bases, with 11 bases separating them. The CDR3: CATSLGGGTGELFF. The CDR3, as DNA: TGTGCCACCAGTTTAGGTGGCGGCACCGGGGAGCTGTTTTTT.

The CDR3, as DNA: TGTGCCAGCAGGGACCTGGGACAGGGTTACAATGAGCAGTTCTTC. It yields the protein CASRDLGQGYNEQFF. The J gene is TRBJ2-1, the V gene TRBV5-6; 9 bases are shared with TRBD1. Germline V gene lookup returns CDR1 SGHDT and CDR2 YYEEEE. This CDR3 is 15 amino acids long. The V gene end was trimmed by 5 bases and the J gene end by 4 bases; junction bases not matched to a gene: 7.

This chain connects TRBV4-3 to TRBJ2-1; D is unresolved. The V end lost 4 bases, the J end lost 5 bases, and 12 bases lay between the germline ends. Germline V gives CDR1 LGHNA, CDR2 YSLEER. The CDR3 length is 14 residues. The CDR3 region is CASSPQTLDNEQFF. CDR3 nucleotides: TGCGCCAGCAGCCCCCAGACACTGGACAATGAGCAGTTCTTC.

The CDR3 nucleotides read TGTGCCAGCAGTTACTCGGGCCCAAGGGAGCAGTACTTC. Translation: CASSYSGPREQYF. The V gene is TRBV6-5, the J gene TRBJ2-7; D is unresolved. The germline CDR1 and CDR2 sequences are MNHEY and SVGAGI. CDR3 length: 13 amino acids. V lost 0 bases and J lost 7, with 10 bases in between.

The genes are TRBV28 and TRBJ1-5; 7 nucleotides agree with TRBD1. The length of the CDR3 is 13 residues. J gave up 5 bases and V 10 bases, and 8 bases lay outside the gene matches. CDR1 and CDR2 from the germline V gene are MDHEN and SYDVKM. The CDR3 protein is CANSQGVHQPQHF. The CDR3 DNA is TGTGCCAACTCTCAGGGGGTCCATCAGCCCCAGCATTTT. The entire variable domain, with the rest obtained from reference TRBV28 and TRBJ1-5, is as follows: DVKVTQSSRYLVKRTGEKVFLECVQDMDHENMFWYRQDPGLGLRLIYFSYDVKMKEKGDIPEGYSVSREKKERFSLILESASTNQTSMYLCANSQGVHQPQHFGDGTRLSIL.

The chain uses TRBV30 and TRBJ1-1; D is unresolved. Germline V gene lookup returns CDR1 GTSNPN and CDR2 SVGIG (reference sequence). Trimming removed 4 bases at V and 3 bases at J, with 15 bases between. The CDR3 has 14 residues. CDR3 in amino acids: CAWKEQNLDTEAFF. The CDR3 nucleotides are TGTGCCTGGAAGGAGCAAAATTTGGACACTGAAGCTTTCTTT. Full variable domain (missing parts from reference TRBV30 and TRBJ1-1): SQTIHQWPATLVQPVGSPLSLECTVEGTSNPNLYWYRQAAGRGLQLLFYSVGIGQISSEVPQNLSASRPQDRQFILSSKKLLLSDSGFYLCAWKEQNLDTEAFFGQGTRLTVV.

The rearrangement joins TRBV25-1 to TRBJ1-2, with D maybe TRBD1 (6 bases). This CDR3 comprises 15 residues. Germline CDR1 MGHDK, CDR2 SYGVNS. V dropped 2 bases and J dropped 4 bases, with 14 bases sitting between them. CDR3 region: CASSEGGGRVYGYTF. For the CDR3, the DNA is TGTGCCAGCAGTGAAGGGGGGGGCCGGGTCTATGGCTACACCTTC.

The genes are TRBV4-2 and TRBJ1-5, with D unresolved. Trimming cost V 4 bases and J 0 bases, with 13 bases left between them. The CDR3 totals 16 residues. Germline V CDR1 and CDR2: LGHNA, YNFKEQ. The CDR3 loop is CASSLSVADSNQPQHF. The CDR3 DNA reads as TGTGCCAGCAGCCTAAGTGTGGCGGATAGCAATCAGCCCCAGCATTTT.

The chain links TRBV7-2 to TRBJ1-4; 7 bases agree with TRBD1. Germline-derived CDR1 and CDR2 are SGHTA and FQGNSA. The CDR3 loop spans 13 amino acids. J was trimmed by 4 bases and V by 5 bases; bases with no gene match: 1. The CDR3 loop reads CASSRDSNEKLFF. CDR3 bases: TGTGCCAGCAGCCGGGACAGTAATGAAAAACTGTTTTTT. Full variable domain (remainder filled in from reference TRBV7-2 and TRBJ1-4): GAGVSQSPSNKVTEKGKDVELRCDPISGHTALYWYRQSLGQGLEFLIYFQGNSAPDKSGLPSDRFSAERTGGSVSTLTIQRTQQEDSAVYLCASSRDSNEKLFFGSGTQLSVL.

V usage is TRBV19 and J usage is TRBJ1-1; 7 positions match TRBD1. This CDR3 is 14 amino acids long. In germline, CDR1 is LNHDA, CDR2 SQIVND (reference sequence). J was trimmed by 1 base and V by 5 bases; bases with no gene match: 4. The CDR3 bases are TGTGCCAGTAGTCCGGGACAGAAGAACACTGAAGCTTTCTTT. Amino acid sequence: CASSPGQKNTEAFF. Full variable domain (remainder filled in from reference TRBV19 and TRBJ1-1): DGGITQSPKYLFRKEGQNVTLSCEQNLNHDAMYWYRQDPGQGLRLIYYSQIVNDFQKGDIAEGYSVSREKKESFPLTVTSAQKNPTAFYLCASSPGQKNTEAFFGQGTRLTVV.

CDR3 amino acids: CAWSVLAGTGILHGYTF. The CDR3 nucleotides are TGTGCCTGGAGTGTACTCGCCGGGACAGGAATTCTCCATGGCTACACCTTC. V gene TRBV30 combines with J gene TRBJ1-2; 8 bases agree with TRBD1. The germline CDR1 and CDR2 sequences are GTSNPN and SVGIG (reference sequence). The trim removed 0 bases at V and 6 bases at J, leaving 15 bases unmatched. CDR3 length: 17 residues.

The gene calls are TRBV6-1 and TRBJ1-1, with unresolved D. In germline, CDR1 is MNHNS, CDR2 SASEGT. The CDR3 consists of 13 residues. V was trimmed by 3 bases and J by 0 bases, leaving 5 bases between them. Written as DNA, the CDR3 is TGTGCCAGCAGTGACAGAATGAACACTGAAGCTTTCTTT. It yields the protein CASSDRMNTEAFF.

V and J are TRBV9 and TRBJ2-3, with D tentatively TRBD2 (5 bases). The CDR3 has 17 amino acids. The V gene's germline CDR1 is SGDLS and CDR2 YYNGEE. V shed 3 bases and J shed 0 bases, with 17 bases lying between them. CDR3 in DNA: TGTGCCAGCAGCGCCGGAGGAGGTTTGGCTAGCACAGATACGCAGTATTTT. Translating gives CASSAGGGLASTDTQYF.

The chain joins TRBV7-2 to TRBJ1-1; a weak D match, TRBD1 (6 bases). The V end was cut by 5 bases, the J end by 3 bases, with 13 bases between. The CDR3 runs to 14 residues. CDR1 is SGHTA and CDR2 is FQGNSA in the germline V gene. The CDR3 DNA sequence: TGTGCCAGCAGCGTCGAGGGGGAGCACACTGAAGCTTTCTTT. Encoded protein: CASSVEGEHTEAFF.

This chain links TRBV7-8 with TRBJ1-5; D is perhaps TRBD1 (5 bases). The V gene lost 5 bases and the J gene lost 3 bases, with 17 bases spanning the gap. The CDR3 is made up of 16 amino acids. Germline assignment: CDR1 SGHVS and CDR2 FQNEAQ. CDR3 sequence: CASSPQPGWNNQPQHF. CDR3 nucleotide sequence: TGTGCCAGCAGCCCCCAGCCAGGGTGGAACAATCAGCCCCAGCATTTT.

This sequence joins TRBV6-2 or TRBV6-3 and TRBJ1-1; D gene uncertain. Germline assignment: CDR1 MNHEY and CDR2 SVGEGT. Trimming took 4 bases from V and 1 from J, leaving 10 bases between them. The CDR3 contains 14 residues. CDR3 loop: CASSLYSSNTEAFF. The CDR3 DNA reads as TGTGCCAGCAGTTTGTACAGTTCGAACACTGAAGCTTTCTTT.

The J gene is TRBJ2-2, the V gene TRBV6-2 or TRBV6-3, with 9 positions matching TRBD1. The germline CDR1 and CDR2 sequences are MNHEY and SVGEGT. The CDR3 consists of 14 residues. V dropped 4 bases and J dropped 8; count of bases not matched to a gene: 5. The CDR3 protein is CASSFGTGRGELFF. Here the CDR3 DNA reads TGTGCCAGCAGTTTCGGGACAGGGAGAGGGGAGCTGTTTTTT.

The chain carries TRBV24-1 and TRBJ2-1; 9 bases map to TRBD2. V gave up 3 bases and J gave up 6 bases; unmatched junction bases: 8. The germline CDR1 and CDR2 sequences are KGHDR and SFDVKD. The length of the CDR3 is 16 residues. CDR3 DNA: TGTGCCACCAGTGATAGGGCTAGCGGGACCCCCAATGAGCAGTTCTTC. Translated, it gives CATSDRASGTPNEQFF.

As DNA, the CDR3 is TGTGCCAGCAGCCAATTTTACAGACCCACCTTCGTTAGCACAGATACGCAGTATTTT. It is translated as CASSQFYRPTFVSTDTQYF. The chain couples TRBV16 to TRBJ2-3; D is uncertain. Germline loops: CDR1 KGHSY, CDR2 FQNENV. Trimming cost V 1 base and J 0 bases, with 20 bases left between them. The CDR3 has 19 amino acids.

The chain employs TRBV5-4 and TRBJ2-2, with TRBD2 identical over 11 bases. CDR3 length: 16 amino acids. Trimming cost V 0 bases and J 6 bases; bases outside gene matches: 4. Per the germline V gene, CDR1 is SGHNT and CDR2 is YYREEE (reference sequence). The DNA of the CDR3 is TGTGCCAGCAGCTTGGGGGCTAGCGGGAGGCCCGGGGAGCTGTTTTTT. Translated, it gives CASSLGASGRPGELFF.

V usage is TRBV11-2 and J usage is TRBJ2-7, with a tentative D call TRBD2 (6 bases). The germline CDR1 and CDR2 sequences are SGHAT and FQNNGV. The CDR3 covers 15 residues. V lost 4 bases and J lost 3, with 16 bases in between. The CDR3 region has the DNA TGTGCCAGCAGCTCCACTAGCAGTCAAGTCTACGAGCAGTACTTC. Protein sequence: CASSSTSSQVYEQYF.

The rearrangement uses TRBV7-2 and TRBJ2-3; 11 nucleotides align to TRBD2. This CDR3 comprises 16 residues. Germline trimming cut 0 bases from V and 9 bases from J; bases unmatched to any gene: 8. Germline V gives CDR1 SGHTA, CDR2 FQGNSA. CDR3 sequence (DNA): TGTGCCAGCAGCTTAGCCCTAGCGGGGGGCACAGGGACGCAGTATTTT. The encoded protein is CASSLALAGGTGTQYF.

The chain links TRBV6-2 or TRBV6-3 to TRBJ2-4, with a tentative D call TRBD2 (7 bases). The CDR3 runs to 15 residues. Trimming removed 4 bases at V and 1 base at J, with 11 bases between. Germline V gives CDR1 MNHEY, CDR2 SVGEGT. CDR3 sequence (DNA): TGTGCCAGCAGTTCGGGGGGCCTGGCCAAAAACATTCAGTACTTC. It translates to CASSSGGLAKNIQYF.

This clone was counted a single time. This chain joins TRBV19 and TRBJ2-7; D might be TRBD1 (5 bases). Deletions cut 2 bases from V and 6 bases from J, with 8 bases between. The CDR3 is 12 amino acids. Germline CDR1 and CDR2: LNHDA and SQIVND (reference sequence). The CDR3 reads CASSIWGGEQYF. The DNA for the CDR3 is TGTGCCAGTAGTATATGGGGCGGCGAGCAGTACTTC.